A single sample gave rise to the 27 T cell receptor beta chains below, sequenced in a study of molecular identifiers for immune sequencing clone quantification. Each CDR3 protein gets one entry after TCRdb re-called the PCR reads with MiXCR. This repertoire shows about half a million distinct CDR3 sequences, over 20% found once; its top ten account for about 0.78%. Sequencing input: naive CD8+ T cells from blood, with Jurkat cell RNA spiked in. Stated subset: FACS-sorted CD8+CD4-CCR7+CD45RA+ naive T cells. These receptor sequences come from a human donor in good health. Some libraries in this study had Jurkat cell RNA spiked in.

As for this clonotype: This may be a read error: a much more frequent sequence differs by one nucleotide. The rearrangement links TRBV11-2 to TRBJ1-4; no clear D. The CDR3 spans 14 residues. CDR1 and CDR2 (germline): SGHAT, FQNNGV. The CDR3 region is CASSLANRNEKLLF. For the CDR3, the DNA is TGTGCCAGCAGCCTCGCGAACCGTAATGAAAAACTGCTTTTT.

This clonotype was counted between two and nine times. The chain is built from TRBV18 and TRBJ1-6; D unresolved. The CDR3 loop spans 11 amino acids. V dropped 6 bases and J dropped 8 bases, with 5 bases sitting between them. Germline CDR1 is KGHSH and CDR2 is LQKENI. CDR3 loop: CASSGDSPLHF. CDR3 in DNA: TGTGCCAGCTCTGGCGATTCACCCCTCCACTTT.

The chain recombines TRBV7-9 with TRBJ1-3, with D unclear. V was cut by 7 bases and J by 4 bases, with 20 bases left in between. The CDR3 sequence is 16 residues long. Germline values: CDR1 SEHNR, CDR2 FQNEAQ (reference sequence). The CDR3 here is CASNSTGTQAGNTIYF. The CDR3, as DNA: TGTGCCAGCAACTCGACCGGAACCCAAGCAGGAAACACCATATATTTT.

Many counts were recorded for this clonotype. This chain joins TRBV25-1 and TRBJ2-7; D uncertain. Germline V CDR1 and CDR2: MGHDK, SYGVNS. V was shortened by 1 base and J by 1 base, with 11 bases between the two germline ends. This CDR3 comprises 15 residues. The CDR3 DNA reads as TGTGCCAGCAGTGAATTTTTAGGGCATTCCTACGAGCAGTACTTC. It specifies CASSEFLGHSYEQYF.

This clonotype was found many times. Mismatch with germline at one junction end may stem from a read error. The chain joins TRBV5-4 to TRBJ2-7; the D is unclear. The germline CDR1 and CDR2 sequences are SGHNT and YYREEE (reference sequence). The CDR3 has 13 amino acids. DNA of the CDR3: TGCGCCAGCAGCTTTGGTCTCGGCTACGAGCAGTACTTC. Residues: CASSFGLGYEQYF.

With respect to this clonotype: A much more abundant neighbour one base away suggests this may be a read error. The genes are TRBV28 and TRBJ2-7; 7 positions match TRBD2. The CDR3 is 14 amino acids. The germline V gene has CDR1 MDHEN and CDR2 SYDVKM. CDR3 region: CASSSYYSGLERYF. The CDR3 DNA sequence: TGTGCCAGCAGTTCTTACTATAGCGGGCTGGAGCGGTACTTC.

The chain has TRBV2 and TRBJ2-1, with 7 bases fitting TRBD2. The germline CDR1 and CDR2 sequences are SNHLY and FYNNEI. After removal of 3 bases from V and 7 bases from J, the junction contained 9 bases not matched to a gene. This CDR3 is built from 15 residues. This chain's CDR3 is CASSEVGREFNEQFF. The CDR3 coding sequence is TGTGCCAGCAGTGAGGTCGGGCGGGAGTTTAATGAGCAGTTCTTC.

The chain employs TRBV6-5 and TRBJ2-3; 9 bases agree with TRBD1. Germline loops: CDR1 MNHEY, CDR2 SVGAGI. Trimming at V came to 4 bases and at J to 5 bases, leaving 4 bases not matched to a gene. The CDR3 extends over 14 amino acids. The CDR3 DNA follows: TGTGCCAGCAGTTTACAGGGGGCTCAAGATACGCAGTATTTT. It yields the protein CASSLQGAQDTQYF.

This clonotype was detected only a few times. The chain is built from TRBV20-1 and TRBJ1-3; no firm D call. V lost 2 bases and J lost 0, with 14 bases in between. CDR3 length: 16 residues. CDR1 is DFQATT and CDR2 is SNEGSKA in the germline V gene (reference sequence). The CDR3 sequence: CSARLTSLSSGNTIYF. CDR3 nucleotide sequence: TGCAGTGCTAGATTGACAAGTTTGAGCTCTGGAAACACCATATATTTT.

This clonotype was counted a few times. The V and J genes are TRBV24-1 and TRBJ2-1, with 8 bases aligning to TRBD2. In germline, CDR1 is KGHDR, CDR2 SFDVKD. The CDR3 length is 15 residues. After removal of 1 base from V and 8 bases from J, the junction contained 6 bases not matched to a gene. The CDR3 region has the DNA TGTGCCACCAGTGATTTTAGGGGACTAGTAGATGAGCAGTTCTTC. Its protein is CATSDFRGLVDEQFF.

In its sample, this clonotype was seen a few times. The chain links TRBV28 to TRBJ1-5, with a weak D call TRBD1 (6 bases). Trimming stripped 7 bases from V and 3 bases from J, with 19 bases between. The germline CDR1 and CDR2 sequences are MDHEN and SYDVKM. The CDR3 length is 16 residues. The DNA for the CDR3 is TGTGCCAGCAATAATAGGGGGGGCCCCCACAATCAGCCCCAGCATTTT. Amino acid sequence: CASNNRGGPHNQPQHF.

This clonotype has only a few counts. The chain employs TRBV6-2 or TRBV6-3 and TRBJ1-5; a weak D match, TRBD1 (6 bases). Germline CDR1 and CDR2: MNHEY and SVGEGT. The CDR3 covers 18 residues. V lost 6 bases and J 0 bases, leaving 21 bases between the germline ends. CDR3 coding DNA: TGTGCCAGCAGAAAGCGGCAGGGGACCGACTATAGCAATCAGCCCCAGCATTTT. It yields the protein CASRKRQGTDYSNQPQHF.

Notes on this clonotype: A read error may be the cause here, since a much bigger clone is one base away. The rearrangement joins TRBV20-1 to TRBJ2-7; D not certain. Per germline, CDR1 DFQATT and CDR2 SNEGSKA (reference sequence). This CDR3 is 12 amino acids long. V lost 5 bases and J 1 base, leaving 9 bases between the germline ends. The CDR3 sequence: CSARGTSYEQYF. Written as DNA, the CDR3 is TGCAGTGCTCGAGGCACGTCCTACGAGCAGTACTTC.

A few counts support this clonotype. This chain links TRBV6-1 with TRBJ2-7; the D call may be TRBD1 or TRBD2 (5 bases each). The V and J ends lost 7 bases and 2 bases respectively, with 15 bases between them. Germline lookup yields CDR1 MNHNS and CDR2 SASEGT. This CDR3 comprises 14 residues. In nucleotides, the CDR3 is TGTGCCAGCAACGAGGGGTTCTCGGCCTACGAGCAGTACTTC. Its translation is CASNEGFSAYEQYF.

The sample holds many counts of this clonotype. V gene TRBV28 combines with J gene TRBJ2-1; 7 nucleotides line up with TRBD1. The germline gives CDR1 MDHEN, CDR2 SYDVKM. CDR3 length equals 14 residues. Trimming removed 3 bases from V and 10 bases from J; junction bases left unmatched: 9. The CDR3 DNA reads TGTGCCAGCAGTTTTAGGGGGCCGAGGAACGAGCAGTTCTTC. Amino acid sequence: CASSFRGPRNEQFF. The full variable domain, completed using reference TRBV28 and TRBJ2-1, is DVKVTQSSRYLVKRTGEKVFLECVQDMDHENMFWYRQDPGLGLRLIYFSYDVKMKEKGDIPEGYSVSREKKERFSLILESASTNQTSMYLCASSFRGPRNEQFFGPGTRLTVL.

This clonotype has only a few counts. The chain carries TRBV4-1 and TRBJ2-7; 10 bases match TRBD2. The germline CDR1 and CDR2 sequences are MGHRA and YSYEKL. V trimming: 1 base; J trimming: 2 bases; junction bases outside the gene matches: 2. The CDR3 has 15 residues. CDR3 bases: TGCGCCAGCAGCCAAGTGCTAGCGGGGGCCTACGAGCAGTACTTC. Translated: CASSQVLAGAYEQYF.

This clonotype was found many times. The chain uses TRBV24-1 and TRBJ2-2; D not certain. This CDR3 region has 13 residues. V lost 2 bases and J lost 3, with 3 bases in between. The germline CDR1 and CDR2 sequences are KGHDR and SFDVKD. CDR3 coding DNA: TGTGCCACCAGTGATTCGGACACCGGGGAGCTGTTTTTT. This translates into CATSDSDTGELFF.

In its sample, this clonotype was seen a few times. V is TRBV6-5 and J is TRBJ2-2, with a weak D call TRBD1 (5 bases). The V gene lost 2 bases and the J gene lost 0 bases, with 7 bases spanning the gap. The CDR3 consists of 15 residues. Germline assignment: CDR1 MNHEY and CDR2 SVGAGI. Written as DNA, the CDR3 is TGTGCCAGCAGTTACGCCAGGGCGAACACCGGGGAGCTGTTTTTT. Protein sequence: CASSYARANTGELFF.

V and J are TRBV7-9 and TRBJ2-2, with 9 nucleotides matching TRBD2. CDR3 length: 18 residues. The germline gives CDR1 SEHNR, CDR2 FQNEAQ (reference sequence). Germline trimming cut 5 bases from V and 1 base from J; bases unmatched to any gene: 11. In DNA form, the CDR3 reads TGTGCCAGCAGCACACCGGTTCCTAGCGGGGAGAACACCGGGGAGCTGTTTTTT. It yields the protein CASSTPVPSGENTGELFF.

As to this clonotype: This may be a read error: a much more frequent sequence differs by one nucleotide. Given the absence of the conserved phenylalanine or tryptophan at the CDR3 end, a read error is likely. The V gene is TRBV28, the J gene TRBJ1-4; no clear D gene. CDR1 is MDHEN, CDR2 SYDVKM, per germline. This CDR3 comprises 14 residues. V gave up 4 bases and J gave up 5 bases, with 11 bases separating them. CDR3: CASSSSYGNEKLFS. CDR3 bases: TGTGCCAGCAGTTCGTCTTATGGGAATGAAAAACTGTTTTCT.

This clonotype turned up a few times. The chain employs TRBV6-5 and TRBJ2-1; 7 bases line up with TRBD1. From germline, CDR1 is MNHEY and CDR2 SVGAGI. The CDR3 is made up of 13 amino acids. V trimming: 6 bases; J trimming: 6 bases; junction bases outside the gene matches: 5. CDR3 protein: CASSVDRANEQFF. DNA for the CDR3: TGTGCCAGCAGCGTCGACAGGGCCAATGAGCAGTTCTTC.

This clonotype was seen at least ten times. The chain uses TRBV20-1 and TRBJ2-3, with D possibly being TRBD1 or TRBD2 (6 bases each). There are 15 residues in the CDR3. V was cut by 1 base and J by 6 bases, with 17 bases left in between. The germline gives CDR1 DFQATT, CDR2 SNEGSKA (reference sequence). CDR3 sequence reads: CSARGGWGAHDTQYF. As DNA, the CDR3 is TGCAGTGCTAGAGGCGGCTGGGGGGCGCATGATACGCAGTATTTT.

This chain connects TRBV29-1 to TRBJ2-5; TRBD2 is a possible D gene (6 bases). CDR1 and CDR2 from the germline V gene are SQVTM and ANQGSEA. V dropped 1 base and J dropped 4 bases, with 16 bases sitting between them. The CDR3 runs to 15 residues. CDR3 amino acids: CSVEGFGGAGETQYF. The CDR3 bases are TGCAGCGTTGAAGGTTTCGGAGGGGCAGGAGAGACCCAGTACTTC.

This clonotype has at least ten counts. The chain carries TRBV12-3 or TRBV12-4 and TRBJ1-5, with D possibly being TRBD1 (6 bases). V shed 6 bases and J shed 7 bases, with 10 bases lying between them. The CDR3 has 12 amino acids. The CDR3 protein is CASSPTGQPQHF. The CDR3 DNA sequence: TGTGCCAGCAGCCCGACAGGACAGCCCCAGCATTTT.

V usage is TRBV19 and J usage is TRBJ2-3, with D possibly TRBD1 on 6 matching bases. Per the germline V gene, CDR1 is LNHDA and CDR2 is SQIVND (reference sequence). The CDR3 is 15 amino acids. The V end lost 3 bases, the J end lost 4 bases, and 14 bases lay between the germline ends. The CDR3 spells CASSIAGTRADTQYF. CDR3 DNA: TGTGCCAGTAGTATCGCCGGGACAAGAGCAGATACGCAGTATTTT. The complete variable domain, with remaining parts taken from reference TRBV19 and TRBJ2-3, reads DGGITQSPKYLFRKEGQNVTLSCEQNLNHDAMYWYRQDPGQGLRLIYYSQIVNDFQKGDIAEGYSVSREKKESFPLTVTSAQKNPTAFYLCASSIAGTRADTQYFGPGTRLTVL.

This clonotype has just a few counts. The chain uses TRBV11-3 and TRBJ2-7; 10 bases are a match to TRBD1. The CDR3 loop spans 17 amino acids. From germline, CDR1 is SGHNT and CDR2 YENEEA. The V and J ends lost 4 bases and 1 base, in that order; junction bases with no gene match: 10. The CDR3: CASSSQTDRGESYEQYF. CDR3 DNA: TGTGCCAGCAGCTCACAGACGGACAGGGGGGAATCCTACGAGCAGTACTTC.

On this clonotype: This likely comes from a read error, as the CDR3 has no conserved phenylalanine or tryptophan at its end. The chain is built from TRBV16 and TRBJ2-7; D uncertain. V gave up 0 bases and J gave up 5 bases, with 14 bases separating them. CDR1 and CDR2 (germline): KGHSY, FQNENV. CDR3 length equals 15 residues. CDR3: CASSQSWGYGDEQYL. The CDR3 DNA reads TGTGCCAGCAGCCAATCGTGGGGTTATGGGGACGAGCAGTACCTC.